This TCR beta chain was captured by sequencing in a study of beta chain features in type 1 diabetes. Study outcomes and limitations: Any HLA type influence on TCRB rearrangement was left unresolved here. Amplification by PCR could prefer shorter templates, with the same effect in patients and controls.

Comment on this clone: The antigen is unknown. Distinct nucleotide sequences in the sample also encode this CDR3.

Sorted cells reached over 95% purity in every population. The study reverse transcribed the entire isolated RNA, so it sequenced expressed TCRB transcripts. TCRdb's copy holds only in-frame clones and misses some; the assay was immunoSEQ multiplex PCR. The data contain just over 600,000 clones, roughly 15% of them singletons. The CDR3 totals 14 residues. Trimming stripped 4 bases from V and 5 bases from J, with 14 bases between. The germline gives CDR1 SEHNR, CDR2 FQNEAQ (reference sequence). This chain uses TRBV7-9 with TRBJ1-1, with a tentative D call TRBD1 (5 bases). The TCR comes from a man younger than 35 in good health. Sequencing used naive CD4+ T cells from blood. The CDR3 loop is CASSSQGSGTEAFF. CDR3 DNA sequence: TGTGCCAGCAGCTCCCAGGGTAGTGGTACTGAAGCTTTCTTT.